This T cell receptor (beta chain) was sequenced for a study of T cell changes during pregnancy in multiple sclerosis. The trim removed 6 bases at V and 2 bases at J, leaving 3 bases unmatched. The CDR3 covers 14 residues. Germline lookup yields CDR1 MNHNY and CDR2 SVGAGI (reference sequence). Repertoires were generated with immunoSEQ multiplex PCR, while TCRdb's copy carries only in-frame clones and drops some. The data hold about 87,000 clones, with about 93% observed a single time. This chain links TRBV6-6 with TRBJ2-3; 9 bases fit TRBD1. This clonotype was sampled from a female donor in good health, enrolled as a control in a pregnancy study. The material was peripheral blood, obtained in the third trimester of pregnancy. The CDR3 loop is CASSWTGVTDTQYF. For the CDR3, the DNA is TGTGCCAGCAGCTGGACAGGGGTCACAGATACGCAGTATTTT.